Here is one T cell receptor (beta chain) with its context. Its antigen remains unidentified. The assay was immunoSEQ multiplex PCR, and TCRdb's table has in-frame clones only and misses some. This table holds 250,000 to 300,000 clones, just over 85% found once. This specimen comes from a study of cytomegalovirus exposure and HLA in healthy donors. Study-wide findings and caveats: In vitro experiments confirmed that a few CMV-associated chains were specific for CMV antigens.

A roughly 120-subject validation cohort, separate from the 666-subject first cohort, supplied the donors. The CDR3 runs to 14 residues. Germline V gene lookup returns CDR1 SNHLY and CDR2 FYNNEI. With 4 bases removed from V and 1 base from J, the gap between germline ends came to 10 bases. The J gene is TRBJ1-2, the V gene TRBV2; D is perhaps TRBD1 (5 bases). The sample consisted of PBMCs. This TCR was recovered from a woman aged 18-29 years in good health and CMV-seronegative. CDR3 DNA sequence: TGTGCCAGCAGTGGACAGCTCTTTAACTATGGCTACACCTTC. Amino acid sequence: CASSGQLFNYGYTF.